This note documents a single T cell receptor beta chain sequence. The antigen is not known. TCRdb called the 5' RACE reads again in MiXCR, with one record for every CDR3 protein. The repertoire includes 150,000 to 200,000 distinct CDR3 sequences, approximately 13% of them detected once, and approximately 11% sits in the top ten. The CDR3 covers 16 residues. In germline, CDR1 is LGHNA, CDR2 YSLEER. V shed 1 base, J shed 9 bases, and the junction held 9 bases outside the gene matches. The source of the sample is a study of CD8 T cells in ankylosing spondylitis. General study points: Disease-associated clonotypes exhibited CD8+ identity and were relatively infrequent in peripheral blood.

This sequence was found in a female donor with ankylosing spondylitis or in good health (not recorded which). Sequenced sample: blood, either unsorted or a sorted T cell fraction (not recorded which). This chain uses TRBV4-3 with TRBJ2-1, with 10 positions matching TRBD2. In nucleotides, the CDR3 is TGCGCCAGCAGCCAAGGGTGGCTAGCGGGAGTTTCTGAGCAGTTCTTC. Encoded protein: CASSQGWLAGVSEQFF.